These 27 T cell receptor beta chains came from one sample sequenced in a study of cytomegalovirus exposure and HLA in healthy donors. PCR used 60 Vbeta primers and 13 Jbeta primers. Profiled with immunoSEQ multiplex PCR; TCRdb holds only in-frame clones, not every one. The table shows 130,000 to 150,000 clones, with 80% occurring only once. Material for sequencing was PBMCs. Receptors originate from a man aged 25-45 years in good health and CMV-seronegative.

V usage is TRBV9 and J usage is TRBJ2-3; 7 nucleotides agree with TRBD2. Trimming took 3 bases from V and 2 from J; bases not matched to a gene: 12. The CDR3 runs to 17 residues. Germline V lookup: CDR1 SGDLS, CDR2 YYNGEE. The CDR3 here is CASSDSGTYHNTDTQYF. The CDR3 coding sequence is TGTGCCAGCAGCGACAGCGGGACCTACCACAACACAGATACGCAGTATTTT.

This chain uses TRBV6-5 with TRBJ2-1, with TRBD2 identical over 9 bases. V was pared by 8 bases and J by 8 bases, with 7 bases of the junction left unmatched. The CDR3 loop spans 13 amino acids. Germline V gives CDR1 MNHEY, CDR2 SVGAGI. CDR3 nucleotide sequence: TGTGCCAGCCGCCGAGCGGGAGGTTATGAGCAGTTCTTC. Protein: CASRRAGGYEQFF.

This rearrangement joins TRBV2 to TRBJ1-5; 10 bases are a match to TRBD1. CDR1 and CDR2 (germline): SNHLY, FYNNEI. The CDR3 has 15 amino acids. J was trimmed by 8 bases and V by 5 bases; bases with no gene match: 9. The CDR3 loop reads CASSLDRGKVKPQHF. CDR3 nucleotides: TGTGCCAGCAGTCTGGACAGGGGGAAGGTAAAGCCCCAGCATTTT.

DNA of the CDR3: TGTGCCAGTAGCTGGACAGGACATAATGAAAAACTGTTTTTT. This sequence encodes CASSWTGHNEKLFF. The chain has TRBV19 and TRBJ1-4, with 7 positions matching TRBD1. The CDR3 totals 14 residues. The ends lost 6 bases at V and 4 bases at J; junction bases unmatched: 5. Germline CDR1 LNHDA, CDR2 SQIVND (reference sequence).

V and J are TRBV7-3 and TRBJ2-3, with D possibly TRBD2 on 5 matching bases. V was cut by 6 bases and J by 1 base, with 11 bases left in between. The CDR3 extends over 14 amino acids. In germline, CDR1 is SGHTA, CDR2 FQGTGA. CDR3 region: CASRAGMGTDTQYF. The CDR3 nucleotides read TGTGCCAGCAGAGCCGGGATGGGCACAGATACGCAGTATTTT.

The chain links TRBV2 to TRBJ2-5; 15 positions agree with TRBD2. Per the germline V gene, CDR1 is SNHLY and CDR2 is FYNNEI. The CDR3 sequence is 19 residues long. V was pared by 9 bases and J by 4 bases, with 18 bases of the junction left unmatched. The CDR3 nucleotides are TGTGCCAGTTGGACAGGACCGGGACTAGCGGGAGGCTCCATAGAGACCCAGTACTTC. Its protein product is CASWTGPGLAGGSIETQYF.

This clone was detected once. The J gene is TRBJ2-7, the V gene TRBV28; TRBD1 is a possible D gene (5 bases). Per germline, CDR1 MDHEN and CDR2 SYDVKM. V was cut by 3 bases and J by 0 bases, with 9 bases left in between. This CDR3 has 14 residues. The CDR3 nucleotides are TGTGCCAGCAGTTTCCTGGACAACTCCTACGAGCAGTACTTC. Amino acid sequence: CASSFLDNSYEQYF.

V and J are TRBV15 and TRBJ2-1; D is unclear. CDR1 and CDR2 (germline): LNHNV, YYDKDF (reference sequence). The CDR3 contains 18 residues. Trimming left V 2 bases short and J 6 bases short, with 23 bases between. The CDR3 protein is CATSRPLTSSAVGNEQFF. The CDR3 region has the DNA TGTGCCACCAGCAGACCTCTGACATCCTCAGCAGTGGGCAATGAGCAGTTCTTC.

The J gene is TRBJ2-7, the V gene TRBV11-2, with 14 bases fitting TRBD2. This CDR3 comprises 19 residues. Unmatched junction bases numbered 16, after V lost 5 bases and J lost 4 bases. Per the germline V gene, CDR1 is SGHAT and CDR2 is FQNNGV. DNA for the CDR3: TGTGCCAGCAGCCGGAGGTGGGGGACTAGCGGGAGTAGTTCATACGAGCAGTACTTC. Translated, it gives CASSRRWGTSGSSSYEQYF.

The J gene is TRBJ1-3, the V gene TRBV28; D is unresolved. V was trimmed by 4 bases and J by 3 bases, leaving 13 bases between them. The CDR3 contains 15 residues. Germline assignment: CDR1 MDHEN and CDR2 SYDVKM. The CDR3 here is CASSSGGGYGNTIYF. CDR3 nucleotides: TGTGCCAGCAGTTCCGGCGGTGGCTATGGAAACACCATATATTTT.

In DNA form, the CDR3 reads TGTGCCAGCTCACCACAAGCGGGGGGCGGAAACTACGAGCAGTACTTC. It translates to CASSPQAGGGNYEQYF. The rearrangement joins TRBV18 to TRBJ2-7; 9 bases agree with TRBD2. Germline CDR1 and CDR2: KGHSH and LQKENI. Trimming at V came to 1 base and at J to 3 bases, leaving 7 bases not matched to a gene. CDR3 length equals 16 residues. Combining the CDR3 with reference TRBV18 and TRBJ2-7 gives the whole variable domain NAGVMQNPRHLVRRRGQEARLRCSPMKGHSHVYWYRQLPEEGLKFMVYLQKENIIDESGMPKERFSAEFPKEGPSILRIQQVVRGDSAAYFCASSPQAGGGNYEQYFGPGTRLTVT.

The chain couples TRBV5-1 to TRBJ1-1; D gene ambiguous. Trimming shortened V by 0 bases and J by 11 bases, and 17 bases separated the two germline ends. Germline CDR1 and CDR2: SGHRS and YFSETQ. The CDR3 is 14 amino acids. The CDR3 DNA is TGCGCCAGCAGCTTGGCCGAGGAGAGGAAGAAGGCTTTCTTT. Its protein product is CASSLAEERKKAFF.

The chain combines TRBV6-1 with TRBJ1-5, with D unclear. The CDR3 extends over 15 amino acids. Germline V gene lookup returns CDR1 MNHNS and CDR2 SASEGT. With 7 bases removed from V and 7 bases from J, the gap between germline ends came to 20 bases. The CDR3 DNA reads as TGTGCCAGCAATCTCATGAAAGCGGCGAAACAGCCCCAGCATTTT. Translated: CASNLMKAAKQPQHF.

V and J are TRBV5-6 and TRBJ1-1; perhaps TRBD1 as D (5 bases). This CDR3 contains 14 residues. Germline V lookup: CDR1 SGHDT, CDR2 YYEEEE. V lost 0 bases to trimming and J lost 0 bases, with 6 bases between them. The CDR3 DNA is TGTGCCAGCAGCTTGGGACAGATGAACACTGAAGCTTTCTTT. As protein: CASSLGQMNTEAFF.

Notes on this clone: Mismatch with germline at one junction end may stem from a read error. The chain has TRBV6-5 and TRBJ1-2, with D possibly matching TRBD1 (5 bases). There are 15 residues in the CDR3. From germline, CDR1 is MNHEY and CDR2 SVGAGI. CDR3 region: CASSTPRQSIYGYPF. DNA of the CDR3: TGTGCCAGCAGTACCCCGAGACAGTCTATTTATGGCTACCCCTTC.

This chain connects TRBV5-4 to TRBJ2-1; no clear D. V was shortened by 0 bases and J by 3 bases, with 4 bases between the two germline ends. The CDR3 contains 13 residues. From germline, CDR1 is SGHNT and CDR2 YYREEE (reference sequence). CDR3 amino acids: CASSLDNYNEQFF. CDR3 sequence (DNA): TGTGCCAGCAGCTTGGACAACTACAATGAGCAGTTCTTC.

The rearrangement uses TRBV4-2 and TRBJ2-2; D gene unclear. The CDR3 length is 17 residues. Germline values: CDR1 LGHNA, CDR2 YNFKEQ. With 1 base removed from V and 6 bases from J, the gap between germline ends came to 18 bases. The CDR3 bases are TGTGCCAGCAGCCAAGTAAAGGCGGCGTTGGATCCCGGGGAGCTGTTTTTT. This gives the protein CASSQVKAALDPGELFF.

The chain carries TRBV11-2 and TRBJ2-6, with TRBD1 identical over 7 bases. This CDR3 has 17 amino acids. In germline, CDR1 is SGHAT, CDR2 FQNNGV. After removal of 4 bases from V and 0 bases from J, the junction contained 6 bases not matched to a gene. CDR3 protein: CASSYTGESSGANVLTF. The CDR3, as DNA: TGTGCCAGCAGCTACACAGGGGAGAGCTCTGGGGCCAACGTCCTGACTTTC.

This clone showed up just a few times. This sequence joins TRBV5-5 and TRBJ2-2, with 11 bases lining up with TRBD1. The CDR3 has 14 residues. V shed 4 bases, J shed 9 bases, and the junction held 5 bases outside the gene matches. Germline V gene sequence: CDR1 SGHKS, CDR2 YYEKEE (reference sequence). The CDR3 nucleotides read TGTGCCAGCAGCCAGGACAGGGGGCAGTGGGAGCTGTTTTTT. This codes for CASSQDRGQWELFF.

V gene TRBV4-1 combines with J gene TRBJ2-7; possibly TRBD1 for D (5 bases). The CDR3 consists of 16 residues. Germline V CDR1 and CDR2: MGHRA, YSYEKL. V dropped 1 base and J dropped 1 base, with 14 bases sitting between them. The CDR3 protein is CASSQVGRTMSYEQYF. The CDR3 DNA reads as TGCGCCAGCAGCCAAGTAGGTCGGACAATGTCCTACGAGCAGTACTTC.

The V and J genes are TRBV7-3 and TRBJ2-7; D unclear. Between the trimmed V and J ends, which lost 6 bases and 5 bases, there was a span of 38 bases. Germline CDR1 SGHTA, CDR2 FQGTGA. The CDR3 is made up of 21 amino acids. The CDR3 DNA is TGTGCCAGCAGACTCTGGCTTCCTATCGCATCCAAAAAGCGAATCCCCCACGAGCAGTACTTC. Its protein is CASRLWLPIASKKRIPHEQYF.

The V and J genes are TRBV9 and TRBJ2-3; TRBD2 agrees at 12 bases. In germline, CDR1 is SGDLS, CDR2 YYNGEE. V was clipped by 3 bases and J by 3 bases; unmatched bases: 2. The CDR3 runs 15 residues. DNA for the CDR3: TGTGCCAGCAGCGCTAGCGGGAGGGCTACAGATACGCAGTATTTT. Its translation: CASSASGRATDTQYF.

This clone was seen only once. An end of the junction differs from the germline gene, which may be a read error. The chain recombines TRBV15 with TRBJ1-2; 7 bases fit TRBD1. Per the germline V gene, CDR1 is LNHNV and CDR2 is YYDKDF (reference sequence). This CDR3 is built from 15 residues. The CDR3 DNA follows: TGTGCCACCAGCAGAGGGACAGGAGCGAACTATGGCTACCCCTTC. As protein: CATSRGTGANYGYPF.

This chain links TRBV5-1 with TRBJ2-5; D is perhaps TRBD2 (7 bases). In germline, CDR1 is SGHRS, CDR2 YFSETQ. Trimming cost V 0 bases and J 5 bases, with 20 bases left between them. There are 17 residues in the CDR3. CDR3 nucleotide sequence: TGCGCCAGCAGCTTGGCCGGCGGCGGGGGCCCGGCGGAGACCCAGTACTTC. This gives the protein CASSLAGGGGPAETQYF.

The V call is TRBV19, the J call TRBJ1-1; D remains unclear. This CDR3 has 11 amino acids. CDR1 LNHDA and CDR2 SQIVND come from the germline V gene (reference sequence). Trimming took 10 bases from V and 0 from J, leaving 6 bases between them. The CDR3 here is CATTVNTEAFF. As DNA, the CDR3 is TGTGCCACCACTGTGAACACTGAAGCTTTCTTT.

Note on this clone: The germline gene is not matched at one end of the junction; a read error may be the cause. The chain combines TRBV5-1 with TRBJ1-5; 9 bases line up with TRBD1. The CDR3 consists of 15 residues. Germline CDR1 reads SGHRS; CDR2 reads YFSETQ. The CDR3 DNA is TGCGCCAGGGGAAACAGGGGGCTGGGTGATCAGCCCCAGAATTTT. This gives the protein CARGNRGLGDQPQNF. The entire variable domain, with the rest obtained from reference TRBV5-1 and TRBJ1-5, is as follows: KAGVTQTPRYLIKTRGQQVTLSCSPISGHRSVSWYQQTPGQGLQFLFEYFSETQRNKGNFPGRFSGRQFSNSRSEMNVSTLELGDSALYLCARGNRGLGDQPQNFGDGTRLSIL.

V gene TRBV4-1 combines with J gene TRBJ1-4; D call uncertain. Trimming shortened V by 4 bases and J by 5 bases, and 14 bases separated the two germline ends. The germline V gene encodes CDR1 MGHRA and CDR2 YSYEKL. The CDR3 is 15 amino acids. CDR3 nucleotide sequence: TGCGCCAGCAGCCGACTACTAGGACCAAATGAAAAACTGTTTTTT. Translating gives CASSRLLGPNEKLFF.